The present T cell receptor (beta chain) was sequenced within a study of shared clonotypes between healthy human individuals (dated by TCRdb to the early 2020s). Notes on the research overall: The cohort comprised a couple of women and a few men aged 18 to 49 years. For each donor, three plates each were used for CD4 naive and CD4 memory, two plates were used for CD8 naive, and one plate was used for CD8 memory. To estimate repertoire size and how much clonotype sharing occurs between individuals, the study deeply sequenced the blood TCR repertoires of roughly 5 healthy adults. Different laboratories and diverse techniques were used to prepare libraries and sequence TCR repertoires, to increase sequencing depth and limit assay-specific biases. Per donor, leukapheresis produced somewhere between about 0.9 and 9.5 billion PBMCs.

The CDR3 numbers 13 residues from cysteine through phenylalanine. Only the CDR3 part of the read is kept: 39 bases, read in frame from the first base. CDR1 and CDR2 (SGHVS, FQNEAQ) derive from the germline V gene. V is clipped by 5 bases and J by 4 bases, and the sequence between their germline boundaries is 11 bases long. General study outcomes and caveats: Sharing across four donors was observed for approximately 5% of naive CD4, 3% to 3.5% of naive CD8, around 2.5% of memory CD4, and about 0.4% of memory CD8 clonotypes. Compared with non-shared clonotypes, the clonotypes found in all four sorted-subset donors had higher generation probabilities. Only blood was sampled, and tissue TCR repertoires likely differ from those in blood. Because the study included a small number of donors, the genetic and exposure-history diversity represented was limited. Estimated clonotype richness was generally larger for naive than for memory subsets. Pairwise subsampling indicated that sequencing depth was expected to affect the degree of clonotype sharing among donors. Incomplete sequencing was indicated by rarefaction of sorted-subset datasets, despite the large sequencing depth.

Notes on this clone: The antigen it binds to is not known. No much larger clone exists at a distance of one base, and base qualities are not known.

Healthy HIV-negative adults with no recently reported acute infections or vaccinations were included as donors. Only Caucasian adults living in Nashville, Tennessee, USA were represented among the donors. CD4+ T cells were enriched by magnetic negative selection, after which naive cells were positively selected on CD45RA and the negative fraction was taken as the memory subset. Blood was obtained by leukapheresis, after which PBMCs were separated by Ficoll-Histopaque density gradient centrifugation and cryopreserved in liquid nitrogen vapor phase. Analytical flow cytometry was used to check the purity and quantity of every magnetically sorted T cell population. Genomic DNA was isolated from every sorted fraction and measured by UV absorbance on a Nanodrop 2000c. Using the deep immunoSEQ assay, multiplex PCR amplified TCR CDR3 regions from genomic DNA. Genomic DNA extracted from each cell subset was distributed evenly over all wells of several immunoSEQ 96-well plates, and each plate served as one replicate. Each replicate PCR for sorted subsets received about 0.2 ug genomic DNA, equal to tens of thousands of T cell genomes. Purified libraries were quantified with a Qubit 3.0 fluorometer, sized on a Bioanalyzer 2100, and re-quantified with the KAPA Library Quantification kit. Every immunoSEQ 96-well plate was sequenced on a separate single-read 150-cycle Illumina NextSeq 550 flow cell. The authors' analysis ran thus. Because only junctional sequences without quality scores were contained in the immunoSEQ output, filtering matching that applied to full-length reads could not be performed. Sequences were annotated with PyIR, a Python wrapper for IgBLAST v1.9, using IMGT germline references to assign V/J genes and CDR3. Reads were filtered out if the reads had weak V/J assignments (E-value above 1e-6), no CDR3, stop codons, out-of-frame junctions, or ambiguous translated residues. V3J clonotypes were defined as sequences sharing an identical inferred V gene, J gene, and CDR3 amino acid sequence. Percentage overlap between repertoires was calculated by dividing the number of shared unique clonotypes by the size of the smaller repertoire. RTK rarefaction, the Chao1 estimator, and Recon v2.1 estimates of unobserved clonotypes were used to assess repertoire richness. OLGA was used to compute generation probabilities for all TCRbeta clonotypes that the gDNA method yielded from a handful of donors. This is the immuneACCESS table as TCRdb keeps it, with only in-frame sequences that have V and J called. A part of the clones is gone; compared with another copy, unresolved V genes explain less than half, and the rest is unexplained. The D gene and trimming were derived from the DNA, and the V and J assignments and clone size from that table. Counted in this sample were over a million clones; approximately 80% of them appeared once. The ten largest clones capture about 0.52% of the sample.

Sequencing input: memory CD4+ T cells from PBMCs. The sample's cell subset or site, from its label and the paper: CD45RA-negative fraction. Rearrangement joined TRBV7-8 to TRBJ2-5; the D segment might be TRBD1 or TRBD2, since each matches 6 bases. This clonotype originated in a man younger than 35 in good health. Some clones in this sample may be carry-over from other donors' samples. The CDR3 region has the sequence CASSGGTRETQYF. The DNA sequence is TGTGCCAGCAGCGGCGGGACAAGAGAGACCCAGTACTTC. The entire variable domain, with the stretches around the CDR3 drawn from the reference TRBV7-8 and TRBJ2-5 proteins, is GAGVSQSPRYKVAKRGQDVALRCDPISGHVSLFWYQQALGQGPEFLTYFQNEAQLDKSGLPSDRFFAERPEGSVSTLKIQRTQQEDSAVYLCASSGGTRETQYFGPGTRLLVL.